This T cell receptor (beta chain) was identified in a study of blood T cell repertoires in COVID-19. As for the study in general: The United States, Italy and Spain supplied acute and convalescent COVID-19 samples. The analysed material was cDNA or gDNA that came from T cells, B-cell-depleted T cells, or PBMCs.

In the authors' methods: Reference gene primers were amplified, and this amplification served to estimate nucleated cell counts. The protocol was immunoSEQ multiplex PCR, while the TCRdb copy is restricted to in-frame clones and leaves out a portion. V and J calls and clone size are given by that table; D and trimming were obtained from the DNA. In the table there are more than 300,000 clones, roughly 88% of which are singletons. The CDR3 has 12 residues. From germline, CDR1 is SNHLY and CDR2 FYNNEI. Trimming took 3 bases from V and 8 from J, leaving 10 bases between them. This TCR was sampled from a woman younger than 45 with COVID-19, enrolled during active disease. Specimen: peripheral blood. This chain links TRBV2 with TRBJ1-2; D unresolved. CDR3: CASSDDSQGYTF. The DNA for the CDR3 is TGTGCCAGCAGTGATGATTCCCAGGGCTACACCTTC.